Listed here is a single TCR beta chain. The PCR made use of 60 Vbeta and 13 Jbeta primers. Clones were sequenced by immunoSEQ multiplex PCR, and TCRdb holds only the in-frame ones, with some missing. Its table records over 65,000 clones. This record belongs to a study of cytomegalovirus exposure and HLA in healthy donors. Study-wide context: Genotyping showed approximately 81% of roughly 390 donors falling in the Caucasian-associated ancestry cluster.

The trim removed 3 bases at V and 0 bases at J, leaving 1 base unmatched. Germline CDR1 reads KGHSH; CDR2 reads LQKENI. The CDR3 length is 17 residues. The sequenced material came from PBMCs. The TCR sequence derives from a man under 40 in good health and CMV-seronegative. The gene calls are TRBV18 and TRBJ2-2, with TRBD2 matching 13 bases. The CDR3 sequence: CASSPGTSGTNTGELFF. CDR3 nucleotides: TGTGCCAGCTCACCCGGGACTAGCGGGACGAACACCGGGGAGCTGTTTTTT.